Listed here are 13 T cell receptor beta chains from one sample, sequenced in a study of T-cell memory formation after mild COVID-19. TCRdb reprocessed the 5' RACE reads via MiXCR and lists one record per CDR3 protein. The sample has approximately 500,000 distinct CDR3 sequences; around 27% are singletons. Sequenced input: PBMCs or a T cell subset sorted from them (not recorded which). The receptor source for this set is an adult woman who had mild COVID-19 (a few samples of this study predate the infection). Cell type and time point are not known.

CDR3 loop: CASTLIGTGGTDTQYF. Written as DNA, the CDR3 is TGTGCCAGCACGTTAATTGGGACAGGGGGCACAGATACGCAGTATTTT. The V gene is TRBV2, the J gene TRBJ2-3, with 10 bases identical to TRBD1. The CDR3 has 16 residues. CDR1 and CDR2 (germline): SNHLY, FYNNEI. V dropped 7 bases and J dropped 1; count of bases not matched to a gene: 8.

V is TRBV7-9 and J is TRBJ2-3, with TRBD2 identical over 10 bases. V dropped 5 bases and J dropped 0; count of bases not matched to a gene: 8. The CDR3 consists of 17 residues. Looked up from germline, CDR1 is SEHNR and CDR2 is FQNEAQ (reference sequence). The CDR3 DNA sequence: TGTGCCAGCAGCGCCAGGACTAGCGGCCATAGCACAGATACGCAGTATTTT. As protein: CASSARTSGHSTDTQYF. Variable domain in full (rest from reference TRBV7-9 and TRBJ2-3): DTGVSQNPRHKITKRGQNVTFRCDPISEHNRLYWYRQTLGQGPEFLTYFQNEAQLEKSRLLSDRFSAERPKGSFSTLEIQRTEQGDSAMYLCASSARTSGHSTDTQYFGPGTRLTVL.

J is TRBJ1-5 and V is TRBV12-3 or TRBV12-4; TRBD1 matches at 12 bases. With V trimmed by 5 bases and J by 6 bases, 8 bases remained unmatched. The CDR3 extends over 16 amino acids. The CDR3 DNA sequence: TGTGCCAGCAGTCCTCCGGGACAGGGGGCGTCTCAGCCCCAGCATTTT. Its protein is CASSPPGQGASQPQHF.

The chain combines TRBV5-1 with TRBJ2-3; D ambiguous. The V and J ends lost 0 bases and 3 bases respectively, with 14 bases between them. Germline-derived CDR1 and CDR2 are SGHRS and YFSETQ. CDR3 length: 16 residues. The DNA of the CDR3 is TGCGCCAGCAGCTTGGTTCAGGCCAGCTTAACAGATACGCAGTATTTT. It specifies CASSLVQASLTDTQYF.

The rearrangement links TRBV5-1 to TRBJ2-2; 7 bases align to TRBD1. CDR3 length equals 16 residues. Trimming took 3 bases from V and 1 from J; bases not matched to a gene: 6. CDR1 and CDR2 (germline): SGHRS, YFSETQ. The CDR3 spells CASSSETGQNTGELFF. The CDR3 bases are TGCGCCAGCAGCTCGGAGACAGGGCAGAACACCGGGGAGCTGTTTTTT.

The chain uses TRBV7-9 and TRBJ2-3; D unresolved. The CDR3 extends over 14 amino acids. Germline V gene lookup returns CDR1 SEHNR and CDR2 FQNEAQ (reference sequence). V lost 5 bases and J 4 bases, leaving 13 bases between the germline ends. The CDR3 DNA reads as TGTGCCAGCAGCCTCGGGCTCTCACCAGATACGCAGTATTTT. Translated, it gives CASSLGLSPDTQYF.

This clonotype was recorded many times. The germline gene is not matched at one end of the junction; a read error may be the cause. The chain combines TRBV7-8 with TRBJ2-1; D is possibly TRBD2 (5 bases). CDR1 and CDR2 (germline): SGHVS, FQNEAQ. The CDR3 runs to 11 residues. The CDR3 loop reads CASSLGLGVFF. As DNA, the CDR3 is TGTGCCAGCAGCCTTGGACTGGGCGTTTTTTTC. Full variable domain (missing parts from reference TRBV7-8 and TRBJ2-1): GAGVSQSPRYKVAKRGQDVALRCDPISGHVSLFWYQQALGQGPEFLTYFQNEAQLDKSGLPSDRFFAERPEGSVSTLKIQRTQQEDSAVYLCASSLGLGVFFGPGTRLTVL.

This clonotype came up a few times. V and J are TRBV7-2 and TRBJ2-5, with D tentatively TRBD2 (5 bases). CDR3 length: 13 amino acids. V lost 7 bases and J lost 5, with 14 bases in between. CDR1 and CDR2 (germline): SGHTA, FQGNSA. DNA of the CDR3: TGTGCCAGCACCCAGCGGCCGGCGGAGACCCAGTACTTC. It is translated as CASTQRPAETQYF.

This clonotype appeared many times. This chain uses TRBV2 with TRBJ2-1, with TRBD1 as a possible D gene (6 bases). This CDR3 has 14 amino acids. Trimming took off 7 bases at V and 12 bases at J, with 22 bases between the two ends. Germline CDR1 SNHLY, CDR2 FYNNEI. The CDR3 is CASIVSGPLQGQFF. DNA for the CDR3: TGTGCCAGCATAGTAAGCGGCCCCCTACAGGGGCAGTTCTTC.

This clonotype was seen a few times. This chain uses TRBV12-3 or TRBV12-4 with TRBJ2-7; 8 bases agree with TRBD2. V lost 4 bases, J lost 6 bases, and 8 bases stayed unmatched. The CDR3 totals 14 residues. In DNA form, the CDR3 reads TGTGCCAGCAGTTCCCCGGGACTAGTGTTCGAGCAGTACTTC. Encoded protein: CASSSPGLVFEQYF.

This sequence joins TRBV19 and TRBJ2-7; D is tentatively TRBD1 or TRBD2 (5 bases each). Germline V gene data show CDR1 as LNHDA and CDR2 as SQIVND (reference sequence). The V end lost 10 bases, the J end lost 9 bases, and 16 bases lay between the germline ends. This CDR3 has 11 residues. The CDR3 loop is CAIRDGERQYF. DNA for the CDR3: TGTGCCATCAGGGACGGGGAACGGCAGTACTTC. The complete variable domain, with remaining parts taken from reference TRBV19 and TRBJ2-7, reads DGGITQSPKYLFRKEGQNVTLSCEQNLNHDAMYWYRQDPGQGLRLIYYSQIVNDFQKGDIAEGYSVSREKKESFPLTVTSAQKNPTAFYLCAIRDGERQYFGPGTRLTVT.

J is TRBJ2-1 and V is TRBV4-3; the D is unclear. From germline, CDR1 is LGHNA and CDR2 YSLEER. Trimming shortened V by 1 base and J by 1 base, and 14 bases separated the two germline ends. This CDR3 contains 17 residues. CDR3 in amino acids: CASSQGSATQSYNEQFF. DNA of the CDR3: TGCGCCAGCAGCCAAGGGTCGGCCACCCAATCCTACAATGAGCAGTTCTTC.

The rearrangement links TRBV7-9 to TRBJ1-6; no definite D call. The CDR3 is 15 residues long. With 6 bases removed from V and 5 bases from J, the gap between germline ends came to 14 bases. In germline, CDR1 is SEHNR, CDR2 FQNEAQ (reference sequence). DNA for the CDR3: TGTGCCAGCAGTAGCCGGGTACTCCATAATTCACCCCTCCACTTT. It is translated as CASSSRVLHNSPLHF.